A selection of T cell receptor beta chains follows, all from one sample in a study of cytomegalovirus exposure and HLA in healthy donors. Sequencing used immunoSEQ multiplex PCR; TCRdb keeps in-frame clones, though not all of them. In the table there are about 73,000 clones, 60% to 75% of which are singletons. The specimen was PBMCs. The receptors originated from a man between 65 and 80 years old in good health and CMV-seronegative. Each CDR3 is given with its conserved first and last residue. Each record gives: clone size, J gene, D gene, V gene, CDR3 DNA, CDR3 protein. D genes are given only for firm matches. The listing skips clone size in some rows; elsewhere it reads once, few, many or a size class.

size: -
J: TRBJ2-3
D: -
V: TRBV2
DNA: TGTGCCAGCAGGCTAGGTCTAGCTGGCACAGATACGCAGTATTTT
CDR3: CASRLGLAGTDTQYF

size: -
J: TRBJ2-6
D: -
V: TRBV19
DNA: TGTGCCAGTACCGGCGGATTCTCTGGGGCCAACGTCCTGACTTTC
CDR3: CASTGGFSGANVLTF

size: once
J: TRBJ2-3
D: TRBD2
V: TRBV5-4
DNA: TGTGCCAGCAGCTTGGTAGCGGGAGGGCCCTCAGATACGCAGTATTTT
CDR3: CASSLVAGGPSDTQYF

size: -
J: TRBJ2-1
D: TRBD2
V: TRBV7-2
DNA: TGTGCCAGCAGCCCAAACCCCGGGACTAGCCGAGGCAATGAGCAGTTCTTC
CDR3: CASSPNPGTSRGNEQFF

size: few
J: TRBJ2-2
D: TRBD1
V: TRBV7-8
DNA: TGTGCCAGCAGCTTAGTTCAGGGGGCCGGGGAGCTGTTTTTT
CDR3: CASSLVQGAGELFF

size: -
J: TRBJ1-3
D: -
V: TRBV2
DNA: TGTGCCAGCAGTGAAGGCGGCGCCAGTTACTCTGGAAACACCATATATTTT
CDR3: CASSEGGASYSGNTIYF

size: -
J: TRBJ2-7
D: TRBD1
V: TRBV18
DNA: TGTGCCAGCTCAATAGGACAGGGGGCTCGTGAGCAGTACTTC
CDR3: CASSIGQGAREQYF

size: -
J: TRBJ1-1
D: -
V: TRBV7-9
DNA: TGTGCCAGCAGCTTACCCCCTAACACTGAAGCTTTCTTT
CDR3: CASSLPPNTEAFF

size: -
J: TRBJ1-5
D: TRBD1
V: TRBV6-6
DNA: TGTGCCAGCAGTACGGGACAGGGGTATGACAATCAGCCCCAGCATTTT
CDR3: CASSTGQGYDNQPQHF

size: -
J: TRBJ2-2
D: TRBD1
V: TRBV7-8
DNA: TGTGCCAGCAACTTAGGCCTGACAGGGTTGGGGGAGCTGTTTTTT
CDR3: CASNLGLTGLGELFF

size: -
J: TRBJ2-5
D: TRBD1
V: TRBV30
DNA: TGTGCCTGGAGTTCCGGGACAGGGGGCGCAGAGACCCAGTACTTC
CDR3: CAWSSGTGGAETQYF

size: -
J: TRBJ2-5
D: TRBD2
V: TRBV7-2
DNA: TGTGCCAGCAGCTTCAGTAGCGGGAAAGAGACCCAGTACTTC
CDR3: CASSFSSGKETQYF

size: -
J: TRBJ1-2
D: -
V: TRBV29-1
DNA: TGCAGCGTTGCGGACTATGGCTACACCTTC
CDR3: CSVADYGYTF

size: -
J: TRBJ2-3
D: -
V: TRBV5-1
DNA: TGCGCCAGCAGCTTACCGGTGGACAGAGCCTCCACAGATACGCAGTATTTT
CDR3: CASSLPVDRASTDTQYF

size: once
J: TRBJ1-5
D: -
V: TRBV6-5
DNA: TGTGCCAGCAGCCAGACAGATAGCAATCAGCCCCAGCATTTT
CDR3: CASSQTDSNQPQHF

size: -
J: TRBJ1-2
D: -
V: TRBV28
DNA: TGTGCCAGCAAGGCAGGATTAAACTATGGCTACACCTTC
CDR3: CASKAGLNYGYTF

size: once
J: TRBJ2-5
D: -
V: TRBV7-2
DNA: TGTGCCAGCAGCTTAGGGCAGGGGCGCGGGGAGACCCAGTACTTC
CDR3: CASSLGQGRGETQYF

size: -
J: TRBJ2-5
D: -
V: TRBV5-1
DNA: TGCGCCAGCAGCTTGGGACAGGTGAGGGAGACCCAGTACTTC
CDR3: CASSLGQVRETQYF

size: -
J: TRBJ2-6
D: -
V: TRBV10-2
DNA: TGCGCCAGCAGTATCTACTCTGGGGCCAACGTCCTGACTTTC
CDR3: CASSIYSGANVLTF

size: -
J: TRBJ2-1
D: TRBD2
V: TRBV5-4
DNA: TGTGCCAGCAGCTTGCCTAGCGGGGGGAAATCCTACAATGAGCAGTTCTTC
CDR3: CASSLPSGGKSYNEQFF

size: -
J: TRBJ1-2
D: -
V: TRBV2
DNA: TGTGCCAGCAGTGAATCCAGGCCCTATGGCTACACCTTC
CDR3: CASSESRPYGYTF

size: -
J: TRBJ1-5
D: -
V: TRBV30
DNA: TGTGCCTGGCAGGTGGGCGGGGCTGATCAGCCCCAGCATTTT
CDR3: CAWQVGGADQPQHF

size: -
J: TRBJ2-3
D: -
V: TRBV5-4
DNA: TGTGCCAGCAGCCAACCAGGAGGAGCAGATACGCAGTATTTT
CDR3: CASSQPGGADTQYF

size: -
J: TRBJ1-4
D: TRBD1
V: TRBV2
DNA: TGTGCCAGCAGTGAAGCGGGCGGACAGGGGGTGACAACTAATGAAAAACTGTTTTTT
CDR3: CASSEAGGQGVTTNEKLFF

size: few
J: TRBJ1-2
D: -
V: TRBV19
DNA: TGTGCCAGTACTCCCGGGACAAGGGGCTACACCTTC
CDR3: CASTPGTRGYTF

size: -
J: TRBJ2-7
D: TRBD2
V: TRBV4-3
DNA: TGCGCCAGCAGCTTCCTGACTAGCGGCTACGAGCAGTACTTC
CDR3: CASSFLTSGYEQYF

size: -
J: TRBJ2-7
D: TRBD1
V: TRBV28
DNA: TGTGCCAGCAGTCCCCGGACAGGTTGGGACTCCTACGAGCAGTACTTC
CDR3: CASSPRTGWDSYEQYF

size: -
J: TRBJ2-3
D: TRBD2
V: TRBV7-9
DNA: TGTGCCAGCAGCCCCGGACTAGCGGGGAGCACAGATACGCAGTATTTT
CDR3: CASSPGLAGSTDTQYF

size: -
J: TRBJ1-4
D: -
V: TRBV5-1
DNA: TGCGCCAGCAGCCCTGGGAGTCAGGGGGAAAAACTGTTTTTT
CDR3: CASSPGSQGEKLFF

size: -
J: TRBJ1-1
D: TRBD1
V: TRBV5-1
DNA: TGCGCCAGCAGCTCAACAACAGGGGCCGCGTCTTTCTTT
CDR3: CASSSTTGAASFF

size: -
J: TRBJ1-2
D: -
V: TRBV9
DNA: TGTGCCAGCAGCACACCCTCGGACACTAACTATGGCTACACCTTC
CDR3: CASSTPSDTNYGYTF

size: -
J: TRBJ2-7
D: TRBD1
V: TRBV4-1
DNA: TGCGCCAGCAGCCAAGTTCCTCCTCCCGGGACAGGGTATCCGAGAGAGCAGTACTTC
CDR3: CASSQVPPPGTGYPREQYF

size: -
J: TRBJ2-3
D: -
V: TRBV7-2
DNA: TGTGCCAGCAGCTTCGTGGACTCCCGCACAGATACGCAGTATTTT
CDR3: CASSFVDSRTDTQYF

size: few
J: TRBJ2-7
D: -
V: TRBV11-2
DNA: TGTGCCAGCAGCTTAGATTGGGGACAAACCTACGAGCAGTACTTC
CDR3: CASSLDWGQTYEQYF

size: -
J: TRBJ2-3
D: -
V: TRBV19
DNA: TGTGCCAGTAGTTTGTTCAGTTTTCCTAGCACAGATACGCAGTATTTT
CDR3: CASSLFSFPSTDTQYF

size: -
J: TRBJ2-2
D: TRBD2
V: TRBV18
DNA: TGTGCCAGCTCACCACGGACTAGCGGGGCCGCCACCGGGGAGCTGTTTTTT
CDR3: CASSPRTSGAATGELFF

size: -
J: TRBJ2-3
D: -
V: TRBV5-1
DNA: TGCGCCAGCAGCTCATTAGTTGCAGATACGCAGTATTTT
CDR3: CASSSLVADTQYF

size: -
J: TRBJ2-2
D: -
V: TRBV7-9
DNA: TGTTCCAGCCGATCTGGGGGCCCGAACACCGGGGAGCTGTTTTTT
CDR3: CSSRSGGPNTGELFF

size: -
J: TRBJ1-5
D: TRBD1
V: TRBV19
DNA: TGTGCCAGTCGTCGACAGGGTGGGTCGAACAATCAGCCCCAGCATTTT
CDR3: CASRRQGGSNNQPQHF

size: few
J: TRBJ2-7
D: -
V: TRBV2
DNA: TGTGCCAGCGTATTGCAGGCATACTCCTACGAGCAGTACTTC
CDR3: CASVLQAYSYEQYF

size: -
J: TRBJ1-1
D: -
V: TRBV7-9
DNA: TGTGCCAGCAGCGAAAAGGGAGGGGGTGAAGCTTTCTTT
CDR3: CASSEKGGGEAFF

size: -
J: TRBJ1-5
D: -
V: TRBV7-8
DNA: TGTGCCAGCAGCACCCAGGGGAGCAATCAGCCCCAGCATTTT
CDR3: CASSTQGSNQPQHF

size: -
J: TRBJ1-6
D: -
V: TRBV6-1
DNA: TGTGCCAGCAGTGAAGGGTTCGGCGGTCAGTCACCCCTCCACTTT
CDR3: CASSEGFGGQSPLHF

size: -
J: TRBJ2-7
D: -
V: TRBV28
DNA: TGTGCCAGCAATAACGGTGCAACCTACGAGCAGTACTTC
CDR3: CASNNGATYEQYF

size: -
J: TRBJ2-3
D: -
V: TRBV6-1
DNA: TGTGCCAGCAGTGCAGGGGTCTCCACAGATACGCAGTATTTT
CDR3: CASSAGVSTDTQYF

size: -
J: TRBJ1-2
D: -
V: TRBV7-9
DNA: TGTGCCAGCAGCTTACACGGGGATTCAGATGGCTACACCTTC
CDR3: CASSLHGDSDGYTF

size: -
J: TRBJ2-1
D: TRBD2
V: TRBV9
DNA: TGTGCCAGCAGCGCGACTAGCGGGAGGACGAATGAGCAGTTCTTC
CDR3: CASSATSGRTNEQFF

size: few
J: TRBJ2-3
D: TRBD2
V: TRBV5-1
DNA: TGCGCCAGCAGCTTGGAAGCGGGAACAGATACGCAGTATTTT
CDR3: CASSLEAGTDTQYF

size: -
J: TRBJ1-2
D: -
V: TRBV6-1
DNA: TGTGCCAGCACATACAGCTATGGCTACACCTTC
CDR3: CASTYSYGYTF

size: -
J: TRBJ2-4
D: -
V: TRBV28
DNA: TGTGCCAGCAGTTCTCCAGGGGAAGTCAAAAACATTCAGTACTTC
CDR3: CASSSPGEVKNIQYF

size: -
J: TRBJ2-1
D: TRBD2
V: TRBV19
DNA: TGTGCCAGTAGACCATCGAGCGGGGGGGCCTACAATGAGCAGTTCTTC
CDR3: CASRPSSGGAYNEQFF

size: once
J: TRBJ2-7
D: -
V: TRBV7-9
DNA: TGTGCCAGCAGCTTTATGAGCTCCTACGAGCAGTACTTC
CDR3: CASSFMSSYEQYF

size: -
J: TRBJ2-7
D: -
V: TRBV30
DNA: TGTGCCTGGAGTGTACGGGCGGGCGGCGAGCAGTACTTC
CDR3: CAWSVRAGGEQYF

size: once
J: TRBJ2-5
D: TRBD2
V: TRBV7-9
DNA: TGTGCCAGCAGCCCCCGGACTAGCGACTACCAAGAGACCCAGTACTTC
CDR3: CASSPRTSDYQETQYF

size: -
J: TRBJ2-7
D: -
V: TRBV30
DNA: TGTGCCTGGACTCGAGGAGGCAGCTCCTACGAGCAGTACTTC
CDR3: CAWTRGGSSYEQYF

size: few
J: TRBJ2-2
D: -
V: TRBV7-8
DNA: TGTGCCAGCAGCTTAGGGTCGCGGGGAGCCGGGGAGCTGTTTTTT
CDR3: CASSLGSRGAGELFF

size: -
J: TRBJ2-1
D: TRBD2
V: TRBV4-1
DNA: TGCGCCAGCAGCCAAGATCTGGGGGGGGTACCCAGCCTTTACAATGAGCAGTTCTTC
CDR3: CASSQDLGGVPSLYNEQFF